This TCR beta chain comes out of a study of blood T cell repertoires in COVID-19. Overall study: Samples came from the United States, Italy and Spain, spanning acute and convalescent COVID-19.

As handled by the study authors: Nucleated cell number was recorded as an estimate derived from reference gene primer amplification. Method: immunoSEQ multiplex PCR; TCRdb's copy keeps in-frame clones and lacks some. That table is the source of V, J and clone size, and D and trimming were worked out from the DNA. This table has under 250,000 clones, 75% to 85% appearing once. There are 19 residues in the CDR3. Germline lookup yields CDR1 LGHDT and CDR2 YNNKEL (reference sequence). Losses at the gene ends were 5 bases for V and 2 bases for J; bases not matched to a gene: 16. The receptor was isolated from a human donor in a cohort sampled during active COVID-19. V and J are TRBV3-1 (or the pseudogene TRBV3-2) and TRBJ2-1; TRBD2 matches at 9 bases. The sequencing input was peripheral blood. Here the CDR3 reads CASSSRTSASEGTYNEQFF. The CDR3 coding sequence is TGTGCCAGCAGCTCACGGACTAGCGCCTCGGAGGGTACCTACAATGAGCAGTTCTTC.